Sequencing of this TCR beta chain was carried out in a study of T cell responses to AZD1222 COVID-19 vaccine. Using immunoSEQ multiplex PCR, the repertoire was profiled, and TCRdb retains in-frame clones only, with some absent. The repertoire holds 40,000 to 55,000 clones, with around 91% as singletons. Overall study findings and caveats: Vaccine-associated CD4 TCRs spanned spike, dominant at 160-218 and 743-854. Baseline seropositivity occurred in only a handful of AZD1222 recipients.

This CDR3 comprises 13 residues. Germline assignment: CDR1 MNHNY and CDR2 SVGAGI (reference sequence). The ends lost 8 bases at V and 7 bases at J; junction bases unmatched: 6. A note on this clone: Antigen specificity is unknown.

This sequence originates from an adult who received the AZD1222 COVID-19 vaccine. V usage is TRBV6-6 and J usage is TRBJ1-5, with TRBD1 matching 9 bases. Sequenced material: peripheral blood, taken 28 days after the second AZD1222 dose. The CDR3 DNA reads as TGTGCCAGCTCGGGACAGGGAGGCCAGCCCCAGCATTTT. It specifies CASSGQGGQPQHF.